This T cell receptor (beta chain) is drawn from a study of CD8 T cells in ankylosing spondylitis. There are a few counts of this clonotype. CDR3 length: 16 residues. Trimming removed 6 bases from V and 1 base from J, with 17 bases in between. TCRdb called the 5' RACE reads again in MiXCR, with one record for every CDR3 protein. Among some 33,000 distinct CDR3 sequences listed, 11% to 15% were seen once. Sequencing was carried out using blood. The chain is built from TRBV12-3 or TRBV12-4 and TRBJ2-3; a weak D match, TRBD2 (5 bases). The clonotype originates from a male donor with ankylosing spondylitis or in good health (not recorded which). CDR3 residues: CASSDPRGLGTDTQYF. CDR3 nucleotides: TGTGCCAGCAGCGATCCTCGAGGACTCGGCACAGATACGCAGTATTTT.